A selection of T cell receptor beta chains follows, all from one sample in a study of Graves' ophthalmopathy and Graves' hyperthyroidism. TCRdb reprocessed the multiplex PCR reads with MiXCR, giving one entry per CDR3 protein. The table has hundreds of thousands of distinct CDR3 sequences, 35% to 45% seen once; the top ten hold roughly 3%. Sequencing was carried out using peripheral blood. The receptors come from an adult man with Graves' ophthalmopathy. Both conserved end residues are part of each CDR3.

j_call	v_call	cdr3_aa
TRBJ1-2	TRBV2	CASSAPPTGAGYTF
TRBJ2-5	TRBV11-1	CASSPWAGGEETQYF
TRBJ2-5	TRBV29-1	CSSDPGAQYF
TRBJ2-7	TRBV20-1	CSARDRQAASYEQYF
TRBJ2-2	TRBV12-3/TRBV12-4	CASSTAQGAPTGELFF
TRBJ1-6	TRBV15	CATSRAGAGNPLHF
TRBJ1-1	TRBV20-1	CSASTGLNTEAFF
TRBJ1-4	TRBV19	CASSIGGEKLFF
TRBJ2-5	TRBV2	CASSDEGGAETQYF
TRBJ2-7	TRBV30	CAWSVGWTYEQYF
TRBJ1-2	TRBV20-1	CSAHWNYGYTF
TRBJ1-1	TRBV10-2	CASSESGGSPGAFF
TRBJ2-2	TRBV5-1	CASSLVGNGELFF
TRBJ1-5	TRBV20-1	CSARVAASGGSQPQHF
TRBJ1-2	TRBV6-6	CASSHLDSPHYGYTF
TRBJ1-1	TRBV2	CASSALGRQGAMNTEAFF
TRBJ2-7	TRBV19	CASSKSGRVSYEQYF
TRBJ2-5	TRBV11-1	CASTRTSGRDQENQYF
NA	TRBV9	CASSLSGGRDTQYF
TRBJ2-6	TRBV15	CATSSLGATGSGANVLTF
TRBJ2-7	TRBV29-1	CSVDVSGTSVYEQYF
TRBJ2-7	TRBV20-1	CSARDTGGSYEQYF
TRBJ1-2	TRBV7-8	CASSWGTGPTNYGYTF
TRBJ1-4	TRBV20-1	CSAPGTSGGEKLFF
TRBJ1-6	TRBV6-4	CASSLSGTINSPLHF
TRBJ1-6	TRBV6-6	CASSQDRGNNSPLHF
NA	TRBV20-1	CSARPNYNEQFF
TRBJ2-6	TRBV11-1	CASSLAGGPIGSGANVLTF
TRBJ2-5	TRBV5-1	CASSLGQHAGREAQYF
TRBJ2-7	TRBV5-4	CASSQVAAGGFPHEQYF
TRBJ1-3	TRBV7-9	CASSRGRGGSTIYF
TRBJ2-5	TRBV7-7	CASSPAVEPQETQYF
TRBJ1-2	TRBV12-3/TRBV12-4	CASSPNRGAGYGYTF
TRBJ2-7	TRBV25-1	CASQGQGVAYEQYF
TRBJ1-1	TRBV29-1	CSFLARGDTEAFF
TRBJ2-2	TRBV6-2/TRBV6-3	CASSYRGRTGELFF
TRBJ1-2	TRBV7-2	CASSLARGSTYGYTF
TRBJ2-7	TRBV7-3	CASSLRGQGGNEQYF
TRBJ1-2	TRBV11-3	CASSLVGDGGYTF
TRBJ2-7	TRBV7-9	CASSLDVGGRAYEQYF
TRBJ1-6	TRBV20-1	CSARDGPTRSPLHF
TRBJ2-7	TRBV25-1	CASSDSPGTGREQYF
TRBJ1-5	TRBV20-1	CSAREGGDQPQHF
TRBJ1-5	TRBV19	CASTHRGPRPQHF
TRBJ2-7	TRBV5-1	CASSKQGNYEQYF
TRBJ1-5	TRBV20-1	CSASELHRGHYQPQHF
TRBJ1-6	TRBV9	CASSPGGAGVPLHF
TRBJ1-6	TRBV9	CASRRGTGNSPLHF
TRBJ1-6	TRBV9	CASSRLGPNSPLHF